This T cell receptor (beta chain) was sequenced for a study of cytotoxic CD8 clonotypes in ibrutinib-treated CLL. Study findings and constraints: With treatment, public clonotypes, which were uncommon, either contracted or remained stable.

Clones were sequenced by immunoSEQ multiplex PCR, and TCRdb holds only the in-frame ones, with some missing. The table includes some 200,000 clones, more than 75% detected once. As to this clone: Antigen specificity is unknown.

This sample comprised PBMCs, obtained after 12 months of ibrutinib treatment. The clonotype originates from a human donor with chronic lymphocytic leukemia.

CDR3 sequence (DNA): TGTGCCAGCAGCCAAGATTGGCTAGCGGGAGACATTCAGTACTTC. This translates into CASSQDWLAGDIQYF. This chain links TRBV4-2 with TRBJ2-4; TRBD2 matches 10 bases. Unmatched junction bases numbered 4, after V lost 0 bases and J lost 8 bases. The CDR3 length is 15 residues. CDR1 LGHNA and CDR2 YNFKEQ come from the germline V gene.